The 10 T cell receptor beta chains given below trace back to one sample, sequenced in a study of blood T cell repertoires in COVID-19. TCRdb keeps only in-frame clones here, not all; method: immunoSEQ multiplex PCR. Here the sample spans about 100,000 clones, just under 85% being singletons. Material: peripheral blood. These receptors originate from a man aged 50 or older with active or convalescent COVID-19.

This chain joins TRBV24-1 and TRBJ2-5; TRBD1 is a possible D gene (6 bases). CDR3 length equals 15 residues. The V gene lost 0 bases and the J gene lost 4 bases, with 11 bases spanning the gap. Germline-derived CDR1 and CDR2 are KGHDR and SFDVKD. CDR3 DNA: TGTGCCACCAGTGATTTGTACACAGGGACAGAGACCCAGTACTTC. This encodes CATSDLYTGTETQYF.

This chain links TRBV7-2 with TRBJ2-1, with D maybe TRBD2 (5 bases). CDR1 SGHTA and CDR2 FQGNSA come from the germline V gene. The CDR3 consists of 16 residues. V was trimmed by 2 bases and J by 11 bases, leaving 22 bases between them. The CDR3 sequence is CASSLNGPADFGKQFF. The CDR3, as DNA: TGTGCCAGCAGCTTAAACGGGCCGGCGGATTTCGGGAAGCAGTTCTTC. Full variable domain (outside the CDR3, taken from reference TRBV7-2 and TRBJ2-1): GAGVSQSPSNKVTEKGKDVELRCDPISGHTALYWYRQSLGQGLEFLIYFQGNSAPDKSGLPSDRFSAERTGGSVSTLTIQRTQQEDSAVYLCASSLNGPADFGKQFFGPGTRLTVL.

V and J are TRBV7-9 and TRBJ2-2; D perhaps matches TRBD1 (6 bases). There are 12 residues in the CDR3. Trimming left V 3 bases short and J 10 bases short, with 9 bases between. Germline lookup yields CDR1 SEHNR and CDR2 FQNEAQ (reference sequence). This CDR3 is CASSFGGQELFF. CDR3 bases: TGTGCCAGCAGCTTTGGGGGACAGGAGCTGTTTTTT.

J is TRBJ2-7 and V is TRBV3-1 (or the pseudogene TRBV3-2); 9 nucleotides align to TRBD2. Trimming removed 10 bases from V and 7 bases from J; junction bases left unmatched: 14. Germline lookup yields CDR1 LGHDT and CDR2 YNNKEL (reference sequence). This CDR3 is 14 amino acids long. The CDR3: CATSTSGSKREQYF. The CDR3 DNA sequence: TGTGCCACCTCCACTAGCGGGTCCAAACGGGAGCAGTACTTC.

This clone was detected many times. V is TRBV11-3 and J is TRBJ2-7; 14 bases match TRBD2. CDR1 is SGHNT, CDR2 YENEEA, per germline. The CDR3 is made up of 17 amino acids. V trimming: 1 base; J trimming: 5 bases; junction bases outside the gene matches: 7. CDR3 in DNA: TGTGCCAGCAGCTTAGGGACTAGCGGGAGGAAATCTCACGAGCAGTACTTC. Amino acids: CASSLGTSGRKSHEQYF.

As to this clone: The germline gene is not matched at one end of the junction; a read error may be the cause. This rearrangement joins TRBV12-3 or TRBV12-4 to TRBJ1-1; D gene uncertain. The CDR3 contains 13 residues. The CDR3 sequence is CASSPTRDTEAFF. The CDR3 DNA is TGTGCCAGCAGTCCCACCCGAGACACCGAAGCTTTCTTT.

The chain is built from TRBV7-2 and TRBJ2-7, with 10 bases fitting TRBD2. Germline V gene lookup returns CDR1 SGHTA and CDR2 FQGNSA. The CDR3 is 15 residues long. The ends lost 3 bases at V and 0 bases at J; junction bases unmatched: 2. CDR3 coding DNA: TGTGCCAGCAGCTTGACTAGCGGGCCCTCCTACGAGCAGTACTTC. Amino acid sequence: CASSLTSGPSYEQYF.

In this sample, this clone is medium-sized. Other DNA sequences in the sample encode the same CDR3. This chain links TRBV7-8 with TRBJ1-3, with TRBD1 as a possible D gene (6 bases). This CDR3 region has 14 residues. V dropped 5 bases and J dropped 2 bases, with 10 bases sitting between them. Germline CDR1 is SGHVS and CDR2 is FQNEAQ. The CDR3 reads CASSLDSTGNTIYF. In DNA form, the CDR3 reads TGTGCCAGCAGCCTGGACAGCACTGGAAACACCATATATTTT.

The chain has TRBV9 and TRBJ2-3, with 9 bases aligning to TRBD2. CDR1 and CDR2 (germline): SGDLS, YYNGEE. This CDR3 has 15 amino acids. After removal of 4 bases from V and 7 bases from J, the junction contained 10 bases not matched to a gene. CDR3 in amino acids: CASSFMTSGLNTQYF. The CDR3 bases are TGTGCCAGCAGCTTTATGACTAGCGGACTGAATACGCAGTATTTT.

The chain is built from TRBV5-1 and TRBJ2-1, with D perhaps TRBD2 (5 bases). Germline V lookup: CDR1 SGHRS, CDR2 YFSETQ. The V end lost 4 bases, the J end lost 4 bases, and 12 bases lay between the germline ends. The CDR3 covers 14 residues. The CDR3 is CASSPERTYNEQFF. The CDR3 nucleotides are TGCGCCAGCAGCCCGGAGCGGACGTACAATGAGCAGTTCTTC.